This TCR beta chain originates from a study of blood T cell repertoires in COVID-19. About the research overall: Samples came from the United States, Italy and Spain, spanning acute and convalescent COVID-19. The analysed material was cDNA or gDNA that came from T cells, B-cell-depleted T cells, or PBMCs.

In the authors' workflow: Reference gene primer amplification in the assay estimated nucleated cell counts. Assay used: immunoSEQ multiplex PCR; TCRdb lists only in-frame clones, some missing. V and J calls and clone size follow that table, whereas D and trimming were derived from the DNA. The top ten hold less than 30% of the sample, which has 30,000 or so clones, 88% seen once. This CDR3 has 18 amino acids. By share, this clone ranks as medium-sized (0.01 to 0.1%). Sequencing was performed on peripheral blood. V is TRBV21-1 and J is TRBJ1-1; the D call TRBD1 from the table was never checked on the DNA. TRBV21-1 is a pseudogene locus. This clonotype was obtained from a human donor in a cohort sampled during active COVID-19. DNA of the CDR3: TGTGCCAGCAGCAAAGGAAGACAGGTACCTATCATGAACACTGAAGCTTTCTTT. Its translation: CASSKGRQVPIMNTEAFF.